A selection of T cell receptor beta chains follows, all from one sample in a study of blood T cell repertoires in COVID-19. This table comes from immunoSEQ multiplex PCR, and its TCRdb copy is limited to in-frame clones, with some not included. The repertoire consists of 150,000 or so clones, with 75% to 90% occurring once and the leading ten covering around 15%. The sequencing sample was made of peripheral blood. These receptors were taken from a man between 18 and 35 years old with COVID-19, enrolled during active disease. Both conserved end residues are part of each CDR3. D genes are given only for firm matches. Clone sizes are given selectively: once, few, many, or a class where the clone is expanded.

TGTGCCAGCAGTGAGACAGGGGCCCCCTATGAAGGGACCTTC	CASSETGAPYEGTF	TRBD1	TRBJ1-2	TRBV2	.
TGTGCCACCAGTGACCCCATAAGACTAGGTGCAACCCCCAATGAGCAGTTCTTC	CATSDPIRLGATPNEQFF	.	TRBJ2-1	TRBV24-1	.
TGCGCCAGCAGCCAAGAAGGATCGGGGGACGAGCAGTACTTC	CASSQEGSGDEQYF	.	TRBJ2-7	TRBV4-3	.
TGTGCCAGCGGTCCCGGGACTACCGTAGATGAGCAGTTCTTC	CASGPGTTVDEQFF	TRBD2	TRBJ2-1	TRBV7-3	.
TGTGCCAGCAGTTCGTCCCGGGACAACTACGAGCAGTACTTC	CASSSSRDNYEQYF	.	TRBJ2-7	TRBV27	.
TGTGCCAGCAGCCCTCCTACTAGCGGGAGGGGAGAGACCCAGTACTTC	CASSPPTSGRGETQYF	TRBD2	TRBJ2-5	TRBV6-2/TRBV6-3	.
TGTGCCACCAGACAGGGGGATCACACTGAAGCTTTCTTT	CATRQGDHTEAFF	TRBD1	TRBJ1-1	TRBV24-1	.
TGTGCCAGCAGTGAATTCAACGAGCAGTACTTC	CASSEFNEQYF	.	TRBJ2-7	TRBV2	.
TGTGCCAGCAGCTTAACGGGTAGAAAACTGTTTTTT	CASSLTGRKLFF	.	TRBJ1-4	TRBV7-9	.
TGTGCCAGCTCCCGGGGTAGCACAGATACGCAGTATTTT	CASSRGSTDTQYF	.	TRBJ2-3	TRBV12-3/TRBV12-4	.
TGCGCCAGCAGCCAAGAAGGAACAGGGGCAGGGAGCTCACCCCTCCACTTT	CASSQEGTGAGSSPLHF	TRBD1	TRBJ1-6	TRBV4-1	.
TGTGCCAGCACCCCCCTAGGGAGGGACACAGATACGCAGTATTTT	CASTPLGRDTDTQYF	TRBD2	TRBJ2-3	TRBV28	.
TGTGCCAGCAGCTTAGCGGCAGGGGTAAGACTAGCGGGAATCGAGCAGTACTTC	CASSLAAGVRLAGIEQYF	TRBD2	TRBJ2-7	TRBV11-2	.
TGTGCCAGCTCTAGGGGTTTCTCCTACGAGCAGTACTTC	CASSRGFSYEQYF	.	TRBJ2-7	TRBV11-2	.
TGTGCCAGCAGTCTAAGGGGTCGCCCCACAGATACGCAGTATTTT	CASSLRGRPTDTQYF	.	TRBJ2-3	TRBV6-2/TRBV6-3	once
TGTGCCAGCAGTCTCATCCGGGGGGCCTCAGGGGATGAAGCTTTCTTT	CASSLIRGASGDEAFF	.	TRBJ1-1	TRBV27	.
TGTGCCACCAGCAGAGCCACGGTTTATAATTCACCCCTCCACTTT	CATSRATVYNSPLHF	.	TRBJ1-6	TRBV15	.
TGTGCCAGCAGCCAGGGGCGCGCGAACACCGGGGAGCTGTTTTTT	CASSQGRANTGELFF	.	TRBJ2-2	TRBV3-1/TRBV3-2	.
TGTGCCAGCAGCTTAGGCGGGTTAGGGGGGGGCTACGAGCAGTACTTC	CASSLGGLGGGYEQYF	.	TRBJ2-7	TRBV7-2	.
TGTGCCAGCAGTGGAATCGGTAGCGGGAGGTCCCCCTACAATGAGCAGTTCTTC	CASSGIGSGRSPYNEQFF	TRBD2	TRBJ2-1	TRBV2	.
TGTGCCTGGAGTCACCAGACCTACGAGCAGTACTTC	CAWSHQTYEQYF	.	TRBJ2-7	TRBV30	.
TGTGCCAGCAGCCCAAGGCTAGCGGGGAGCACCGGGGAGCTGTTTTTT	CASSPRLAGSTGELFF	TRBD2	TRBJ2-2	TRBV11-2	.
TGTGCCAGCAGCCGAGATCGTGGGACAGGGACCTACGAGCAGTACTTC	CASSRDRGTGTYEQYF	TRBD1	TRBJ2-7	TRBV3-1/TRBV3-2	.
TGTGCCAGCAGTTTATGGTCGAGCGGGAGGGCCAAAAACATTCAGTACTTC	CASSLWSSGRAKNIQYF	TRBD2	TRBJ2-4	TRBV28	.
TGTGCCTGGAGTGTACAGGCGAATGAGCAGTTCTTC	CAWSVQANEQFF	.	TRBJ2-1	TRBV30	.
TGTGCCACCAGCAGAGAACTAGGCTCCTACAATGAGCAGTTCTTC	CATSRELGSYNEQFF	.	TRBJ2-1	TRBV15	few
TGTGCCAGTAGTATGAGAGGTGCGGGGAATGAGCAGTTCTTC	CASSMRGAGNEQFF	.	TRBJ2-1	TRBV19	.
TGTGCCAGCAGTCTCACACCGGGACTACCAAGCACAGATACGCAGTATTTT	CASSLTPGLPSTDTQYF	TRBD2	TRBJ2-3	TRBV6-2/TRBV6-3	few
TGTGCCAGTAGTCCCGGGACAGGTAGAGGCGGCTACACCTTC	CASSPGTGRGGYTF	TRBD1	TRBJ1-2	TRBV19	.
TGTGCCAGCAGCTTCGTCAGCACAGATACGCAGTATTTT	CASSFVSTDTQYF	.	TRBJ2-3	TRBV12-3/TRBV12-4	few
TGTGCCACCAGCAGAGACGGAGTTAGCGGAATAAGGGAGCAGTACTTC	CATSRDGVSGIREQYF	.	TRBJ2-7	TRBV15	.
TGTGCCAGCAGTGACGGTAGCAATCAGCCCCAGCATTTT	CASSDGSNQPQHF	.	TRBJ1-5	TRBV6-1	.
TGTGCCAGCAGCCTTGGGACAGGGGCCACCGGGGAGCTGTTTTTT	CASSLGTGATGELFF	TRBD1	TRBJ2-2	TRBV7-9	.
TGTGCCAGCAGCTTAGTCGGGGACAGGGGGTCCTACGAGCAGTACTTC	CASSLVGDRGSYEQYF	TRBD1	TRBJ2-7	TRBV7-9	.
TGTGCCAGCAAAAGGCTAGCGGGAGGCGGGCAACAGTTCTTC	CASKRLAGGGQQFF	TRBD2	TRBJ2-1	TRBV6-5	.
TGTGCCACCAGTGATGGACTAGCGGGCGGCTACGAGCAGTACTTC	CATSDGLAGGYEQYF	TRBD2	TRBJ2-7	TRBV24-1	.
TGTGCCAGCAGCTCTGGACTAGCGGGGGGCACAGATACGCAGTATTTT	CASSSGLAGGTDTQYF	TRBD2	TRBJ2-3	TRBV7-2	.
TGTGCCAGCAGCTCGGGGAGTAGACCGAGCCAAGAGACCCAGTACTTC	CASSSGSRPSQETQYF	.	TRBJ2-5	TRBV5-5	once
TGTGCCACCAGCAGAGATCTAGCGGGGGGCAATGAGCAGTTCTTC	CATSRDLAGGNEQFF	TRBD2	TRBJ2-1	TRBV15	.
TGTGCCAGCTCACGGGCGGAGCGGGGAAACATTCAGTACTTC	CASSRAERGNIQYF	TRBD2	TRBJ2-4	TRBV9	.
TGTGCCAGCAGTTACTCGAGGGGGGAGCAGTACTTC	CASSYSRGEQYF	.	TRBJ2-7	TRBV6-5	once
TGCAGCGGTCAAGGGGGCGGGAGGATCTCCTACAATGAGCAGTTCTTC	CSGQGGGRISYNEQFF	.	TRBJ2-1	TRBV29-1	.
TGTGCCAGCAGCGTCGATCCTCGGACAGGCTTATCCTACAATGAGCAGTTCTTC	CASSVDPRTGLSYNEQFF	TRBD1	TRBJ2-1	TRBV9	.
TGTGCCATCAGTGAGCTAGACAGGACAGATACGCAGTATTTT	CAISELDRTDTQYF	.	TRBJ2-3	TRBV10-3	.
TGCGCCAGCAGCTTGGGACTAGCGGGAATAGAGACCCAGTACTTC	CASSLGLAGIETQYF	TRBD2	TRBJ2-5	TRBV5-1	.
TGCGCCAGCAGTGAGTCTTCCGGACAGGACTTCTCCTACGAGCAGTACTTC	CASSESSGQDFSYEQYF	TRBD1	TRBJ2-7	TRBV10-1	few
TGTGCCAGCAGCTCCCGGACGGGAACTATGGGCTACACCTTC	CASSSRTGTMGYTF	.	TRBJ1-2	TRBV7-2	few
TGTGCCAGCAGCTTTGGACAGGGCCCCGGGGAGCTGTTTTTT	CASSFGQGPGELFF	TRBD1	TRBJ2-2	TRBV5-6	.
TGTGCCACCAGTGACCGTGACTTCGAACCTTACAATGAGCAGTTCTTC	CATSDRDFEPYNEQFF	.	TRBJ2-1	TRBV24-1	.
TGTGCCAGCAGCAACCCCGACAGAAATAATTCACCCCTCCACTTT	CASSNPDRNNSPLHF	.	TRBJ1-6	TRBV28	.
TGCGCCAGCGCTACAGGGAACCCCCCCTACGAGCAGTACTTC	CASATGNPPYEQYF	.	TRBJ2-7	TRBV4-3	.
TGTGCCACCAGTGACCAGGGGGCCCCTCTGAATCAGCCCCAGCATTTT	CATSDQGAPLNQPQHF	TRBD1	TRBJ1-5	TRBV24-1	.
TGTGCCAGCAGCGAGGCCAGGGTCTCTGGAAACACCATATATTTT	CASSEARVSGNTIYF	.	TRBJ1-3	TRBV2	.
TGTGCCAGCAGCCCCGTCACCGGGACAGGGGGTGGGTATGGCTACACCTTC	CASSPVTGTGGGYGYTF	TRBD1	TRBJ1-2	TRBV27	.
TGTGCCAGCAGCCACCCTGGTAGCGGGAGCTCCTACGAGCAGTACTTC	CASSHPGSGSSYEQYF	TRBD2	TRBJ2-7	TRBV7-2	.
TGTGCCAGCAGTTTAGGGGGAGGGGGGACAGAAGCTTTCTTT	CASSLGGGGTEAFF	.	TRBJ1-1	TRBV27	.